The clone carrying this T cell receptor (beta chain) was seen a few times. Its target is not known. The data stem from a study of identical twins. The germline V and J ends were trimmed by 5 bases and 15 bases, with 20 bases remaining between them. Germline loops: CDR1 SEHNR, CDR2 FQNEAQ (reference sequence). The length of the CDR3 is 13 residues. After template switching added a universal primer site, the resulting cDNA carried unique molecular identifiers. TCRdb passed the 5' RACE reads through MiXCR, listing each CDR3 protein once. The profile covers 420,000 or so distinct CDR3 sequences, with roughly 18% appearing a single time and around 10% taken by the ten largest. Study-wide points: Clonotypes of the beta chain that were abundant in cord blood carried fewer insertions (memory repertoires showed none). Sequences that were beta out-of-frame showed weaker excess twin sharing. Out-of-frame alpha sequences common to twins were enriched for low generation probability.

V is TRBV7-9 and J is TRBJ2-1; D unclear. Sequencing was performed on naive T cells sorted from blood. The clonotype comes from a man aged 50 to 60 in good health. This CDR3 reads CASSLDTSVASFF. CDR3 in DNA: TGTGCCAGCAGCCTTGATACGTCGGTAGCATCGTTCTTC.